The T cell receptor (beta chain) under discussion was sequenced for a study of T cell changes during pregnancy in multiple sclerosis. Repertoires were generated with immunoSEQ multiplex PCR, while TCRdb's copy carries only in-frame clones and drops some. The repertoire includes more than 90,000 clones, around 92% of them detected once, and about 2% sits in the top ten. V lost 11 bases, J lost 0 bases, and 16 bases lay in between. Germline-derived CDR1 and CDR2 are ENHRY and SYGVKD. The CDR3 extends over 14 amino acids. The source material was peripheral blood, sampled after pregnancy. This chain uses TRBV10-3 with TRBJ2-5; possibly TRBD2 for D (6 bases). This receptor was taken from a female donor with multiple sclerosis, enrolled in a pregnancy study. For the CDR3, the DNA is TGTGCCCTTAGACTAGGGGTTTACCAAGAGACCCAGTACTTC. Translation: CALRLGVYQETQYF.